This T cell receptor beta chain was observed in a study of blood T cell repertoires in COVID-19. Study in general: The United States, Italy and Spain supplied acute and convalescent COVID-19 samples. Nucleic acid was either cDNA or gDNA, and it came from T cells, B-cell-depleted T cells, or PBMCs.

In the authors' workflow: Amplification of reference gene primers provided the estimated nucleated cell counts. TCRdb's copy holds only in-frame clones and misses some; the assay was immunoSEQ multiplex PCR. V and J calls and clone size are as listed in that table; D and trimming were resolved from the DNA. The sample yields about 230,000 clones, 65% to 90% seen once. The CDR3 has 13 residues. Between the trimmed V and J ends, which lost 2 bases and 8 bases, there was a span of 13 bases. CDR1 and CDR2 (germline): SGHRS, YFSETQ. The sequence was collected from a man in his forties who had recovered from COVID-19. The chain combines TRBV5-1 with TRBJ1-2; D is undetermined. Sequencing was carried out using peripheral blood. CDR3 amino acids: CASSLTDSWGYTF. Written as DNA, the CDR3 is TGCGCCAGCAGCTTAACGGACTCTTGGGGCTACACCTTC.